This T cell receptor (beta chain) stems from a study of lymphopenia after photon versus proton radiotherapy. The repertoire was sequenced with immunoSEQ multiplex PCR; TCRdb's copy has only in-frame clones and lacks some. The table records some 26,000 clones, around 81% of them present only once. For this clone: The target antigen is unknown.

General study findings and limits: Only patients who died were analyzed for survival; proton advantage is unproven. A bigger post-nadir fall in TCR diversity correlated inversely with survival time in deceased patients. Post-nadir diversity loss with photons came from oligoclonal expansion, particularly CD8+ Temra cells. Under photons, naive T cells and diversity fell while effector/memory populations rose.

The sequencing used peripheral blood, collected from a patient treated with photon-based radiotherapy. The clonotype was recovered from a man between 45 and 60 years old with gastric cancer.

CDR3 in amino acids: CASSTSGGPYNEQFF. Here the CDR3 DNA reads TGTGCCAGCAGTACTAGCGGGGGGCCCTACAATGAGCAGTTCTTC. The genes are TRBV2 and TRBJ2-1, with 12 bases that match TRBD2. Germline V gene sequence: CDR1 SNHLY, CDR2 FYNNEI. The CDR3 has 15 amino acids. J lost 2 bases, V lost 5 bases, and 1 base had no gene match.